A selection of T cell receptor beta chains follows, all from one sample in a study of OX40 agonist ivuxolimab in advanced cancers. Assay: immunoSEQ multiplex PCR; the TCRdb copy retains only in-frame clones and omits some. The sample has 30,000 to 35,000 clones; about 92% are singletons. The source material was CD4+ or CD8+ T cells sorted from blood, sampled in a trial of the OX40 agonist ivuxolimab. These receptors all stem from an adult with an advanced solid tumor such as melanoma, head and neck, liver or kidney cancer. Each CDR3 is given without its conserved first and last residue. The D gene is left open where the match is weak.

TRBJ1-4 NA TRBV30 AWSLQGEKLF
TRBJ2-2 NA TRBV10-3 ATTGTSNTGELF
TRBJ2-4 NA TRBV29-1 SVETPSGDIQY
TRBJ2-1 NA TRBV5-1 ASNFGSRSYNEQF
TRBJ1-6 NA TRBV7-2 ASSLAPLALLH
TRBJ1-3 NA TRBV19 ATRPFPLQGKAGNTIY
TRBJ2-2 NA TRBV7-3 ASSSRIPAGELF
TRBJ1-2 NA TRBV29-1 SAAGASGGYGYT
TRBJ1-1 NA TRBV11-3 ASSLMAGTEAF
TRBJ2-3 TRBD2 TRBV4-1 ASSQEGLARVTDTQY
TRBJ1-6 TRBD1 TRBV5-6 ASSGQGGTVSPLH
TRBJ2-5 TRBD1 TRBV30 AWTQGASKTQY
TRBJ2-7 TRBD1 TRBV18 ASSPLAGQGSYEQY
TRBJ1-1 NA TRBV6-4 ASSAEINTEAF
TRBJ2-7 NA TRBV6-5 ASSYIEGGEQY
TRBJ2-3 NA TRBV28 ASSFEPRAQY
TRBJ1-2 TRBD1 TRBV6-5 ASSYSRQGLNYGYT
TRBJ2-6 NA TRBV7-9 ASSPGQGANVLT